The source of this T cell receptor beta chain is a study of cytomegalovirus exposure and HLA in healthy donors. This CDR3 is 15 amino acids long. The V gene's germline CDR1 is LGHNA and CDR2 YSLEER. Trimming removed 0 bases at V and 4 bases at J, with 10 bases between. Use of 60 Vbeta and 13 Jbeta primers characterized the PCR. Assay: immunoSEQ multiplex PCR; the TCRdb copy retains only in-frame clones and omits some. The sample lists 180,000 or so clones, around 80% occurring once. The origin of this receptor is a woman in her 30s in good health and CMV-seropositive. The chain employs TRBV4-3 and TRBJ1-5; possibly TRBD1 for D (6 bases). Sequencing input: PBMCs. CDR3 coding DNA: TGCGCCAGCAGCCAAGATTTCAGGGGAAATCAGCCCCAGCATTTT. Translated: CASSQDFRGNQPQHF.